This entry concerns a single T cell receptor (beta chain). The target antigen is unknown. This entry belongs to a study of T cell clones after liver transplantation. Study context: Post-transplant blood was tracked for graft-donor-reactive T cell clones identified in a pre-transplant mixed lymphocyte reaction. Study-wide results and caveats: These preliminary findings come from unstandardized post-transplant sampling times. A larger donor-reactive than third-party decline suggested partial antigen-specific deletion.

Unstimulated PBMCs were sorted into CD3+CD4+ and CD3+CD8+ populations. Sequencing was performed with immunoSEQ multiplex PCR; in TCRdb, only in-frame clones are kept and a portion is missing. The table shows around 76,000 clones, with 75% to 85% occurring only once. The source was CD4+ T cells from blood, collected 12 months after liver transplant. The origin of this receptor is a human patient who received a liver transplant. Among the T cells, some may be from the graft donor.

CDR3 nucleotides: TGTGCCAGCTCACCACCGGGCAGGGGTTCGTCCGTGGGCGAGCAGTACTTC. As protein: CASSPPGRGSSVGEQYF. This sequence joins TRBV18 and TRBJ2-7, with a weak D call TRBD1 (6 bases). Germline lookup yields CDR1 KGHSH and CDR2 LQKENI. This CDR3 comprises 17 residues. V lost 0 bases and J lost 6, with 21 bases in between.